The clone carrying this T cell receptor beta chain showed up many times. Its specificity is not known. These data originate in a study of T cells in Graves' hyperthyroidism and ophthalmopathy. Study-level results: Most thyroid-expanded clonotypes above 0.001 were also found in blood.

J lost 1 base, V lost 6 bases, and 8 bases had no gene match. This CDR3 spans 15 amino acids. RNA transcripts provided the source from which TCR beta CDR3 regions were amplified. HTBI primers drove first-round RT-PCR of the TCR CDR3. TCRdb reprocessed the multiplex PCR reads via MiXCR and lists one record per CDR3 protein. The sample lists hundreds of thousands of distinct CDR3 sequences, around 16% occurring once. Orbital computed tomography and thyroid ultrasound, together with serum TRAb and thyroxine and clinical symptoms, were used for diagnoses. This receptor was taken from a woman under 30 with Graves' hyperthyroidism. The chain recombines TRBV12-3 or TRBV12-4 with TRBJ1-2; 7 bases map to TRBD1. Input material: blood. The CDR3 loop reads CASRQGQADNYGYTF. In DNA form, the CDR3 reads TGTGCCAGCAGACAAGGACAGGCCGATAACTATGGCTACACCTTC.